This TCR beta chain was obtained from a study of blood T cell repertoires in COVID-19. Study information: From T cells, B-cell-depleted T cells, or PBMCs came the material, which was cDNA or gDNA.

Trimming shortened V by 1 base and J by 8 bases, and 14 bases separated the two germline ends. The CDR3 runs 14 residues. Germline V CDR1 and CDR2: LGHNT, FRNRAP. In the authors' workflow: For nucleated cells, counts were estimated from reference gene primer amplification. Method: immunoSEQ multiplex PCR; TCRdb's copy keeps in-frame clones and lacks some. The DNA gave D and trimming, while V, J and clone size come from that table. The repertoire holds 30,000 to 40,000 clones, 80% to 90% seen once, with about 9.8% in the top ten. The sequence was collected from a human donor in a cohort sampled during active COVID-19. The chain has TRBV12-5 and TRBJ1-2; possible D gene TRBD1, 6 bases. The sample taken for sequencing was peripheral blood. The CDR3 nucleotides read TGTGCTAGTGGTTTGGGGGGGCCCGGGTCCGGCTACACCTTC. It is translated as CASGLGGPGSGYTF.